Reported below is one T cell receptor (beta chain). The antigen this receptor binds is unknown. Per-base quality was not reported, and no clone a single base away is much larger than it. Based on the germline V gene, the CDR1 and CDR2 sequences are KGHSH and LQKENI. V lost 4 bases and J lost 0 bases, and the count of bases not matched to a germline gene is 13. The CDR3 covers 18 residues, taking in both the cysteine and the phenylalanine. The DNA shown is the 54-base CDR3, in frame from base 1. The library was made by the immunoSEQ multiplex PCR assay. For the multiplex PCR, a mixture combining 60 forward primers for TCR Vbeta segments and 13 reverse primers for TCR Jbeta segments was used. The CDR3 region of rearranged TCR beta genes was amplified from genomic DNA by a multiplex PCR assay. On the Illumina HiSeq System, the amplified TCR beta libraries were sequenced as 87-base-pair reads. From the authors' description of their analysis: In a later analysis, approximately 74 million unique TCR beta chains were counted across the 690 or so repertoires, and roughly 11 million of these chains were shared by at least two donors. To remove PCR and sequencing errors, raw reads were error-corrected and collapsed into unique sequences using a nearest-neighbor algorithm that merged closely related sequences. To assign V, D and J gene segments, CDR3 sequences were aligned to IMGT reference sequences. For a sequence to be retained, a match of at least six nucleotides was required to both a V gene segment and a J gene segment. Rearrangements were called productive when the CDR3 lacked stop codons and stayed in frame with V and J; all others were non-productive. Following IMGT convention, CDR3 was defined as the stretch from the second conserved V-encoded cysteine to the conserved J-encoded phenylalanine. The earlier analysis of 500 to 650 of the donors excluded any sequence lacking an unambiguous match to a single V gene segment. In an earlier analysis of approximately 590 of the donors, a V segment was called functional when productive rearrangements were above 56.7%, and segregating when the standard deviation between donors exceeded 5%. A statistical classification framework was developed to diagnose cytomegalovirus status using the catalog of TCR beta chain sequences. In a later analysis, TCR nucleotide sequences were compared against IMGT/GENE-DB human TR gene sequences so that V and J genes could be assigned. The TCRdist pipeline was used in a later analysis to assign CDR3 sequences and most-parsimonious VDJ recombination scenarios. In a later analysis, each TCR beta chain was defined by its CDR3 amino acid sequence together with its V-gene family, and reads lacking a unique V-gene family were excluded. To address suspected cross-contamination and a sequencing artifact, a later analysis removed 592 highly shared, low-generation-probability nucleotide sequences. In a later analysis, a clonal expansion index for each public chain was calculated from normalized within-repertoire ranks of inferred template counts. A later analysis computed generation probabilities with a VDJ recombination model fitted to out-of-frame rearrangements, and checked the results against IGoR. A later analysis scored TCR-TCR, TCR-HLA and TCR-CMV co-occurrence with hypergeometric tests, applying a repertoire-size bias correction to TCR pairs. In a later analysis, false discovery rates were estimated by permuting HLA or CMV assignments 20 times. In a later analysis, co-occurring TCRs were grouped using DBSCAN, with TCRdist sequence similarity added in when clustering inside HLA-allele-positive subsets. For co-occurrence clustering, repertoires with fewer than 30,000 or more than 120,000 public chains were excluded, along with five repertoires with anomalous nucleotide sharing. TCRdb limited this immuneACCESS table to in-frame rearrangements with V and J called. A share of clones is missing; checked studies link under half to unresolved V genes, and the rest is unexplained. V and J calls plus clone size are reproduced from that table; the DNA served to infer D and trimming. Within this sample are 150,000 to 200,000 clones, with around 80% of them counted one time only. Jointly, the top ten make up roughly 7.1% of the sample.

In total, 500 to 700 healthy bone marrow donors made up the cohort. Cohort members were all nominally healthy when sampled, although unrecorded immune exposures were likely present. The donor tested CMV seropositive, placing the donor among the roughly 300 seropositive members of the cohort. A peripheral blood sample was provided by each donor, and peripheral blood mononuclear cells were used for TCR beta sequencing. The Qiagen DNeasy Blood Extraction Kit was used to extract genomic DNA from the blood cell samples. This record belongs to a study of cytomegalovirus exposure and HLA in healthy donors (dated by TCRdb to about 2017). With respect to the entire study: An earlier analysis of around 600 of the donors reported roughly 270 Gb of sequence data and 117 million unique TCR beta sequences from some 180 million T cells. About 310 gigabases of sequencing data and tens of millions of unique TCR sequences were included in an early release covering under 650 HLA-typed donors. Of the roughly 400 genotyped donors, 75% to 85% were placed in the genetic ancestry cluster associated with self-reported Caucasian donors. The aim of the study was to test whether cataloging public T cell receptors could identify signatures of past pathogen exposure. The T cell repertoires of 666 subjects were profiled by immunosequencing and related to cytomegalovirus serostatus. A separate validation cohort of more than 100 different subjects was used in addition to the approximately 700-subject first cohort. High-throughput TCR immunosequencing, statistical association of individual TCRs with disease status, and machine learning were combined to predict cytomegalovirus infection status. A later analysis re-examined previously published TCR beta repertoires from about 700 donors and added high-resolution HLA genotyping to investigate patterns of TCR occurrence. The later analysis used no new phenotypic data to find candidate immune exposures, relying instead on TCR beta sequences and their occurrence across donors. To decide whether each TCR beta V gene segment behaved as functional or pseudogenic, an earlier analysis of several hundred of the donors relied on high-throughput TCR beta sequencing. Donor age, sex, ethnicity and CMV serostatus were compiled together with the repertoire data. In a later genetic analysis, genome-wide SNP genotypes for about three fifths of the roughly 670 donors were used, and that subset was treated as a discovery cohort. Every repertoire in the discovery cohort had been generated on one and the same sequencing platform. HLA typing included class I and class II loci at four-digit resolution. Typing coverage differed by locus: A, B, C, DRB1 and DQB1 were typed in about 620-630 donors, DQA1 in around 500, DPA1 in around 580, and DPB1 in 472. Five DR-DQ haplotypes were treated as single units for association and clustering because of strong linkage in the cohort. On average, roughly 250,000 unique TCR beta nucleotide sequences were sequenced per donor among 398 genotyped donors of the cohort, with roughly 18% of those sequences being non-productive.

Overall study outcomes, separate from this receptor: According to a later analysis, parvovirus B19, influenza, CMV and Epstein-Barr virus appeared linked to several top co-occurrence clusters. Correlated functional status among segregating V segments might reflect linkage disequilibrium, but an unknown experimental factor could not be ruled out. At a false discovery rate of 0.05, a later analysis linked 16,951 TCR beta sequences to specific HLA alleles. Cytomegalovirus status was reported to be diagnosed by the classifier with high specificity and sensitivity in both the original and validation cohorts. When HLA alleles, especially DR and DQ, strongly co-occurred, TCR associations were difficult to assign to individual alleles. In an earlier analysis of some 500 of the donors, most TCR beta V segments appeared in productive rearrangements about 87% or about 30% of the time, broadly matching IMGT annotations. Immune exposure information for the cohort was limited to CMV serostatus. In vitro tests confirmed that a few of the cytomegalovirus-associated TCR beta chains recognize cytomegalovirus antigens. A cluster of highly shared sequence variants was judged likely to be a technical artifact of the sequencing pipeline. In the study, around 150 TCR beta chains were listed as associated with cytomegalovirus. Because counts were too low, some 17 rarely observed V segments, including chromosome 9 orphons, were left out of the earlier analysis of approximately 500 of the donors. According to the authors, the approach could potentially be generalized to other disease states and immunological phenotypes. Most CMV-associated TCR beta chains appeared to be HLA-restricted in a later analysis, and the HLA associations seemed to be driven largely by CMV exposure. The presence/absence analyses assumed that sequencing depth was roughly uniform across donors, and that assumption may not be true. V-gene and J-gene trimming of TCR beta chains was associated with a missense DCLRE1C variant in a later genetic analysis, and the association was replicated in an independent cohort. A further reported finding was that TCR beta sequences accurately predicted the HLA-A and HLA-B alleles for most subjects in the first cohort. According to a later analysis, TCR association rates differed among HLA loci, with DRB1 alleles showing the most associated TCRs and HLA-C alleles showing the fewest. In a later analysis, HLA-associated TCR beta chains were found to be more clonally expanded and to have lower generation probabilities than equally common non-associated chains. Because HLA typing was missing for some donors at each locus, association tests included only the typed subset. Most TCR sequences were observed very rarely across donors, whereas some public TCRs were present in many individuals. Some IMGT-functional V segments, including TRBV6-2 and TRBV6-3, could not be distinguished by the 87-base-pair reads and were therefore excluded. According to a later genetic analysis, donors in an Asian-associated ancestry cluster had fewer N-insertions in productive TCRs than the roughly 670-donor mean. In this cohort, only TCR beta chains were sequenced, and detectable features were limited by the absence of alpha or paired-chain data.

This chain is built from TRBV18 and TRBJ1-1; 8 of the junction bases match TRBD1. This clonotype originated in a woman aged 40 to 50 in good health and CMV-seropositive. Source material: PBMCs. The CDR3 protein sequence reads: CASSRNRGNIRMNTEAFF. Here is the DNA: TGTGCCAGCTCACGAAACAGGGGGAACATTCGTATGAACACTGAAGCTTTCTTT.